The rows below give T cell receptor beta chains drawn from one sample of a study of CD8 T cells in Susac syndrome. MiXCR, run by TCRdb on the immunoSEQ multiplex PCR reads, gives a single entry per CDR3 protein. The sample has fewer than 350,000 distinct CDR3 sequences, 92% seen once; the top ten hold about 0.07%. Sequenced material: CD4+ T cells from PBMCs. These receptors were taken from a human donor with multiple sclerosis. Both conserved end residues are part of each CDR3. The D gene is left open where the match is weak. Part of the rows lack a size; the others show once, few, many or a class for expanded clones.

abundance: -; v_gene: TRBV19; j_gene: TRBJ2-1; d_gene: TRBD1; CDR3aa: CASSIGTGTGEQFF; CDR3nt: TGTGCCAGTAGTATAGGTACAGGGACAGGGGAGCAGTTCTTC
abundance: -; v_gene: TRBV10-3; j_gene: TRBJ2-7; d_gene: -; CDR3aa: CAISVNREYEQYF; CDR3nt: TGTGCCATCAGTGTGAACAGGGAGTACGAGCAGTACTTC
abundance: few; v_gene: TRBV20-1; j_gene: TRBJ2-5; d_gene: TRBD2; CDR3aa: CSARTAGQETQYF; CDR3nt: TGCAGTGCTAGAACAGCGGGACAAGAGACCCAGTACTTC
abundance: -; v_gene: TRBV6-2/TRBV6-3; j_gene: TRBJ2-7; d_gene: TRBD1; CDR3aa: CASSYPYWDRGRPDYEQYF; CDR3nt: TGTGCCAGCAGTTACCCCTACTGGGACAGGGGACGACCTGACTACGAGCAGTACTTC
abundance: -; v_gene: TRBV30; j_gene: TRBJ2-7; d_gene: -; CDR3aa: CAWNALQGVSYEQYF; CDR3nt: TGTGCCTGGAACGCACTACAGGGTGTATCCTACGAGCAGTACTTC
abundance: -; v_gene: TRBV19; j_gene: TRBJ1-5; d_gene: -; CDR3aa: CASSSSGNNQPQHF; CDR3nt: TGTGCCAGTAGTAGTTCCGGCAACAATCAGCCCCAGCATTTT
abundance: -; v_gene: TRBV6-1; j_gene: TRBJ2-5; d_gene: -; CDR3aa: CASASLWAQETQYF; CDR3nt: TGTGCCAGCGCCTCCTTATGGGCGCAAGAGACCCAGTACTTC
abundance: -; v_gene: TRBV5-4; j_gene: TRBJ2-2; d_gene: -; CDR3aa: CASSLSGWNTGELFF; CDR3nt: TGTGCCAGCAGCTTATCGGGGTGGAACACCGGGGAGCTGTTTTTT
abundance: -; v_gene: TRBV4-3; j_gene: TRBJ1-5; d_gene: -; CDR3aa: CASSQDMMGEQPQHF; CDR3nt: TGCGCCAGCAGCCAAGATATGATGGGGGAACAGCCCCAGCATTTT
abundance: -; v_gene: TRBV7-9; j_gene: TRBJ1-2; d_gene: -; CDR3aa: CASSQEAAYGYTF; CDR3nt: TGTGCCAGCAGCCAAGAGGCGGCATATGGCTACACCTTC
abundance: -; v_gene: TRBV24-1; j_gene: TRBJ2-1; d_gene: TRBD2; CDR3aa: CATSDLPHRTSGATGEQFF; CDR3nt: TGTGCCACCAGTGATCTGCCCCATCGGACTAGCGGGGCGACAGGCGAGCAGTTCTTC
abundance: -; v_gene: TRBV7-6; j_gene: TRBJ2-1; d_gene: TRBD2; CDR3aa: CASSLAPGTRQSLQFF; CDR3nt: TGTGCCAGCAGCTTAGCGCCCGGGACTAGGCAGTCGCTGCAGTTCTTC
abundance: -; v_gene: TRBV14; j_gene: TRBJ1-1; d_gene: -; CDR3aa: CASSQAGRADGSDTEAFF; CDR3nt: TGTGCCAGCAGCCAAGCCGGCAGGGCGGATGGTTCGGACACTGAAGCTTTCTTT
abundance: -; v_gene: TRBV7-9; j_gene: TRBJ2-5; d_gene: TRBD2; CDR3aa: CASSPRTSVETQYF; CDR3nt: TGTGCCAGCAGCCCCAGGACTAGCGTTGAGACCCAGTACTTC
abundance: -; v_gene: TRBV19; j_gene: TRBJ1-1; d_gene: -; CDR3aa: CASKGDEAFF; CDR3nt: TGTGCCAGTAAGGGGGATGAAGCTTTCTTT
abundance: -; v_gene: TRBV10-3; j_gene: TRBJ2-3; d_gene: TRBD2; CDR3aa: CAISESSGNADTQYF; CDR3nt: TGTGCCATCAGTGAGTCTAGCGGGAACGCAGATACGCAGTATTTT
abundance: -; v_gene: TRBV6-2/TRBV6-3; j_gene: TRBJ1-2; d_gene: TRBD1; CDR3aa: CASRRTGENYGYTF; CDR3nt: TGTGCCAGCAGACGGACAGGGGAGAACTATGGCTACACCTTC
abundance: -; v_gene: TRBV20-1; j_gene: TRBJ1-3; d_gene: -; CDR3aa: CSAKSSGNTIYF; CDR3nt: TGCAGTGCGAAGAGCTCTGGAAACACCATATATTTT
abundance: -; v_gene: TRBV7-2; j_gene: TRBJ2-7; d_gene: -; CDR3aa: CASSLPSAGAYEQYF; CDR3nt: TGTGCCAGCAGCTTACCCTCCGCAGGGGCCTACGAGCAGTACTTC
abundance: -; v_gene: TRBV9; j_gene: TRBJ2-1; d_gene: TRBD2; CDR3aa: CASSVEDSGVYNEQFF; CDR3nt: TGTGCCAGCAGCGTAGAGGATAGCGGGGTGTACAATGAGCAGTTCTTC
abundance: -; v_gene: TRBV12-3/TRBV12-4; j_gene: TRBJ2-4; d_gene: -; CDR3aa: CASSLGGPAKNIQYF; CDR3nt: TGTGCCAGCAGTTTGGGGGGTCCCGCCAAAAACATTCAGTACTTC
abundance: -; v_gene: TRBV11-1; j_gene: TRBJ1-1; d_gene: -; CDR3aa: CASSWDRTTEAFF; CDR3nt: TGTGCCAGCAGTTGGGATAGGACGACTGAAGCTTTCTTT
abundance: -; v_gene: TRBV5-6; j_gene: TRBJ2-3; d_gene: -; CDR3aa: CASSLGLAPGTDTQYF; CDR3nt: TGTGCCAGCAGCTTGGGTCTAGCGCCTGGCACAGATACGCAGTATTTT
abundance: -; v_gene: TRBV5-1; j_gene: TRBJ2-1; d_gene: -; CDR3aa: CASSYRQVEGAQFF; CDR3nt: TGCGCCAGCAGCTACCGACAGGTTGAAGGTGCGCAGTTCTTC
abundance: once; v_gene: TRBV7-2; j_gene: TRBJ2-3; d_gene: -; CDR3aa: CASSLAGLRMDTQYF; CDR3nt: TGTGCCAGCAGCTTAGCTGGACTGCGGATGGATACGCAGTATTTT
abundance: -; v_gene: TRBV6-1; j_gene: TRBJ2-1; d_gene: TRBD2; CDR3aa: CASSSLGVGGPSSYNEQFF; CDR3nt: TGTGCCAGCAGTAGTTTAGGGGTGGGAGGGCCAAGCTCCTACAATGAGCAGTTCTTC
abundance: -; v_gene: TRBV29-1; j_gene: TRBJ1-2; d_gene: -; CDR3aa: CSVALRNYGYTF; CDR3nt: TGCAGCGTCGCCCTCCGTAACTATGGCTACACCTTC
abundance: -; v_gene: TRBV7-2; j_gene: TRBJ2-2; d_gene: -; CDR3aa: CASSLAGELFF; CDR3nt: TGTGCCAGCAGCTTAGCCGGGGAGCTGTTTTTT
abundance: -; v_gene: TRBV4-3; j_gene: TRBJ2-7; d_gene: -; CDR3aa: CASSPDVGTLAYEQYF; CDR3nt: TGCGCCAGCAGCCCGGATGTTGGGACACTCGCCTACGAGCAGTACTTC
abundance: -; v_gene: TRBV5-4; j_gene: TRBJ2-3; d_gene: -; CDR3aa: CASSGGGSRDTQYF; CDR3nt: TGTGCCAGCAGCGGTGGGGGTTCAAGAGATACGCAGTATTTT
abundance: -; v_gene: TRBV7-9; j_gene: TRBJ1-3; d_gene: -; CDR3aa: CASSFSLGSGNTIYF; CDR3nt: TGTGCCAGCAGCTTTTCGTTAGGCTCTGGAAACACCATATATTTT
abundance: -; v_gene: TRBV10-1; j_gene: TRBJ2-3; d_gene: TRBD2; CDR3aa: CASSYSGGRGDTQYF; CDR3nt: TGCGCCAGCAGTTATAGCGGGGGCCGGGGAGATACGCAGTATTTT
abundance: -; v_gene: TRBV7-2; j_gene: TRBJ1-2; d_gene: TRBD1; CDR3aa: CASSLDIARGLTNYGYTF; CDR3nt: TGTGCCAGCAGCTTAGATATAGCCAGGGGGTTAACTAACTATGGCTACACCTTC
abundance: -; v_gene: TRBV10-1; j_gene: TRBJ2-2; d_gene: TRBD2; CDR3aa: CASSVSSGAGELFF; CDR3nt: TGCGCCAGCAGTGTGTCTAGCGGGGCCGGGGAGCTGTTTTTT
abundance: -; v_gene: TRBV15; j_gene: TRBJ1-1; d_gene: -; CDR3aa: CATSRQMNTEAFF; CDR3nt: TGTGCCACCAGCAGACAGATGAACACTGAAGCTTTCTTT
abundance: -; v_gene: TRBV5-1; j_gene: TRBJ2-2; d_gene: TRBD2; CDR3aa: CASRNSGDTGELFF; CDR3nt: TGCGCCAGCAGAAATAGCGGGGACACCGGGGAGCTGTTTTTT
abundance: once; v_gene: TRBV6-2/TRBV6-3; j_gene: TRBJ1-1; d_gene: -; CDR3aa: CAGSYGQGLNLNTEAFF; CDR3nt: TGTGCCGGCAGTTACGGCCAGGGATTGAACTTGAACACTGAAGCTTTCTTT
abundance: -; v_gene: TRBV20-1; j_gene: TRBJ1-2; d_gene: TRBD1; CDR3aa: CSQGNKGAEGYTF; CDR3nt: TGCAGCCAGGGGAACAAGGGGGCCGAGGGCTACACCTTC
abundance: -; v_gene: TRBV3-1; j_gene: TRBJ1-1; d_gene: -; CDR3aa: CASSQAPLSTEAFF; CDR3nt: TGTGCCAGCAGCCAAGCTCCATTGAGCACTGAAGCTTTCTTT
abundance: -; v_gene: TRBV19; j_gene: TRBJ2-7; d_gene: -; CDR3aa: CASSIVAGAGWDEQYF; CDR3nt: TGTGCCAGTAGTATTGTGGCAGGGGCAGGATGGGACGAGCAGTACTTC
abundance: -; v_gene: TRBV9; j_gene: TRBJ2-1; d_gene: TRBD2; CDR3aa: CASSVEIGAGYNEQFF; CDR3nt: TGTGCCAGCAGCGTAGAAATAGGAGCGGGATACAATGAGCAGTTCTTC
abundance: -; v_gene: TRBV5-1; j_gene: TRBJ2-4; d_gene: -; CDR3aa: CASSLGQRAKNIQYF; CDR3nt: TGCGCCAGCAGCTTGGGACAGAGAGCCAAAAACATTCAGTACTTC
abundance: -; v_gene: TRBV24-1; j_gene: TRBJ2-2; d_gene: -; CDR3aa: CATSDSRYTGELFF; CDR3nt: TGTGCCACCAGTGACTCTCGTTACACCGGGGAGCTGTTTTTT
abundance: -; v_gene: TRBV20-1; j_gene: TRBJ2-7; d_gene: -; CDR3aa: CSASGTPNSYEQYF; CDR3nt: TGCAGTGCTAGTGGGACCCCAAACTCCTACGAGCAGTACTTC
abundance: -; v_gene: TRBV30; j_gene: TRBJ1-1; d_gene: -; CDR3aa: CAWSKQGARTEAFF; CDR3nt: TGTGCCTGGAGTAAACAGGGTGCGCGCACTGAAGCTTTCTTT
abundance: -; v_gene: TRBV6-2/TRBV6-3; j_gene: TRBJ2-1; d_gene: -; CDR3aa: CASRSLPRSYNEQFF; CDR3nt: TGTGCCAGCAGATCCTTACCCCGCTCCTACAATGAGCAGTTCTTC
abundance: -; v_gene: TRBV7-9; j_gene: TRBJ2-4; d_gene: -; CDR3aa: CASGPREPLAKNIQYF; CDR3nt: TGTGCCAGCGGGCCCCGGGAACCCTTAGCCAAAAACATTCAGTACTTC
abundance: -; v_gene: TRBV3-1; j_gene: TRBJ1-2; d_gene: -; CDR3aa: CASSQGAGSRGYGYTF; CDR3nt: TGTGCCAGCAGCCAAGGGGCCGGGTCCCGAGGCTATGGCTACACCTTC
abundance: -; v_gene: TRBV19; j_gene: TRBJ1-4; d_gene: -; CDR3aa: CASSIEGQGWEKLFF; CDR3nt: TGTGCCAGTAGTATAGAAGGGCAGGGTTGGGAAAAACTGTTTTTT
abundance: -; v_gene: TRBV12-2; j_gene: TRBJ1-5; d_gene: -; CDR3aa: CASRSVGIGGTQGSNQPQHF; CDR3nt: TGTGCAAGTCGCTCAGTAGGTATCGGGGGGACCCAGGGAAGCAATCAGCCCCAGCATTTT
abundance: -; v_gene: TRBV3-1; j_gene: TRBJ2-1; d_gene: -; CDR3aa: CASSQTKRGAGNEQFF; CDR3nt: TGTGCCAGCAGCCAAACAAAGCGAGGGGCGGGCAATGAGCAGTTCTTC
abundance: -; v_gene: TRBV12-3/TRBV12-4; j_gene: TRBJ1-3; d_gene: -; CDR3aa: CASSFRNTIYF; CDR3nt: TGTGCCAGCAGTTTCCGTAACACCATATATTTT
abundance: -; v_gene: TRBV3-1; j_gene: TRBJ2-1; d_gene: TRBD2; CDR3aa: CASSSTSGVYNEQFF; CDR3nt: TGTGCCAGCAGCTCCACTAGCGGGGTCTACAATGAGCAGTTCTTC